This entry lists 27 T cell receptor beta chains sequenced from one sample in a study of cytomegalovirus exposure and HLA in healthy donors. Primers for the PCR totalled 60 Vbeta and 13 Jbeta. Here immunoSEQ multiplex PCR was the method, and the copy in TCRdb shows in-frame clones only, minus some. The sample consists of 100,000 to 150,000 clones, 65% to 80% of them appearing once. The sequencing sample was made of PBMCs. The receptor set was obtained from a young woman in good health and CMV-seronegative.

This clone showed up just a few times. V is TRBV29-1 and J is TRBJ2-1; perhaps TRBD2 as D (5 bases). This CDR3 region has 11 residues. From germline, CDR1 is SQVTM and CDR2 ANQGSEA. The V and J ends lost 5 bases and 4 bases respectively, with 6 bases between them. The CDR3 nucleotides are TGCAGCGTTTGGGAGTACAATGAGCAGTTCTTC. Protein: CSVWEYNEQFF.

This clone has just a few counts. The rearrangement uses TRBV6-5 and TRBJ1-2; tentative D call: TRBD1 (5 bases). Germline CDR1 reads MNHEY; CDR2 reads SVGAGI. V gave up 0 bases and J gave up 8 bases, with 16 bases separating them. The CDR3 runs 15 residues. CDR3 nucleotides: TGTGCCAGCAGTTACTCCTCGACGGGACTGCGGGGCTACACCTTC. Translated: CASSYSSTGLRGYTF.

The chain couples TRBV7-2 to TRBJ2-7, with a possible D match to TRBD2 (6 bases). The CDR3 length is 14 residues. Trimming took 5 bases from V and 5 from J, leaving 16 bases between them. Germline values: CDR1 SGHTA, CDR2 FQGNSA. CDR3: CASSPVADLDEQYF. In nucleotides, the CDR3 is TGTGCCAGCAGCCCAGTAGCGGATTTGGACGAGCAGTACTTC. Complete variable domain (other parts from reference TRBV7-2 and TRBJ2-7): GAGVSQSPSNKVTEKGKDVELRCDPISGHTALYWYRQSLGQGLEFLIYFQGNSAPDKSGLPSDRFSAERTGGSVSTLTIQRTQQEDSAVYLCASSPVADLDEQYFGPGTRLTVT.

This clone was seen once. The genes are TRBV27 and TRBJ2-3; TRBD2 matches at 12 bases. From germline, CDR1 is MNHEY and CDR2 SMNVEV (reference sequence). With V trimmed by 7 bases and J by 7 bases, 6 bases remained unmatched. CDR3 size: 14 residues. CDR3 DNA: TGTGCCAGCACTAGCGGGAGGGCACGGTATACGCAGTATTTT. Amino acid sequence: CASTSGRARYTQYF.

This sequence joins TRBV11-3 and TRBJ1-1; D is uncertain. The V gene lost 5 bases and the J gene lost 1 base, with 11 bases spanning the gap. Germline assignment: CDR1 SGHNT and CDR2 YENEEA. This CDR3 has 14 residues. The CDR3 loop is CASSESFGNTEAFF. In DNA form, the CDR3 reads TGTGCCAGCAGCGAGAGTTTTGGGAACACTGAAGCTTTCTTT.

The chain carries TRBV7-9 and TRBJ1-2; D call uncertain. Germline CDR1 and CDR2: SEHNR and FQNEAQ (reference sequence). The CDR3 consists of 15 residues. Between the trimmed V and J ends, which lost 8 bases and 2 bases, there was a span of 18 bases. CDR3 protein: CASSDFRDANYGYTF. In nucleotides, the CDR3 is TGTGCCAGCTCGGACTTTCGTGACGCGAACTATGGCTACACCTTC.

The chain is built from TRBV18 and TRBJ1-1; 8 nucleotides agree with TRBD1. CDR3 size: 12 residues. V shed 6 bases, J shed 7 bases, and the junction held 4 bases outside the gene matches. The germline V gene has CDR1 KGHSH and CDR2 LQKENI. The CDR3 region is CASSPDRGEAFF. The CDR3 DNA is TGTGCCAGCTCCCCCGACAGGGGTGAAGCTTTCTTT.

The chain combines TRBV9 with TRBJ2-1; 13 bases map to TRBD2. Germline V gene sequence: CDR1 SGDLS, CDR2 YYNGEE. This CDR3 has 13 amino acids. The V gene end was trimmed by 2 bases and the J gene end by 15 bases; junction bases not matched to a gene: 5. The CDR3 coding sequence is TGTGCCAGCAGCGTCGGACTAGCGGGGGATAGGTTCTTC. This codes for CASSVGLAGDRFF.

The chain couples TRBV15 to TRBJ1-1, with D hard to call. Germline assignment: CDR1 LNHNV and CDR2 YYDKDF (reference sequence). Trimming removed 0 bases from V and 4 bases from J, with 6 bases in between. The CDR3 contains 13 residues. CDR3 sequence: CATSRERFTEAFF. CDR3 nucleotide sequence: TGTGCCACCAGCAGAGAACGGTTCACTGAAGCTTTCTTT.

The CDR3 coding sequence is TGTGCCTGGAGGGAACGCGGGGGTCAAGAGACCCAGTACTTC. It translates to CAWRERGGQETQYF. The V and J genes are TRBV30 and TRBJ2-5; TRBD2 matches at 7 bases. The CDR3 spans 14 residues. Germline V lookup: CDR1 GTSNPN, CDR2 SVGIG (reference sequence). V was clipped by 3 bases and J by 2 bases; unmatched bases: 6. Using reference TRBV30 and TRBJ2-5 for the parts outside the CDR3, the full variable domain is SQTIHQWPATLVQPVGSPLSLECTVEGTSNPNLYWYRQAAGRGLQLLFYSVGIGQISSEVPQNLSASRPQDRQFILSSKKLLLSDSGFYLCAWRERGGQETQYFGPGTRLLVL.

The V and J genes are TRBV4-2 and TRBJ1-5; maybe TRBD1 (5 bases). The V gene lost 4 bases and the J gene lost 0 bases, with 10 bases spanning the gap. Germline V gene data show CDR1 as LGHNA and CDR2 as YNFKEQ. The CDR3 runs to 15 residues. CDR3: CASSLAGGSNQPQHF. CDR3 sequence (DNA): TGTGCCAGCAGCCTCGCGGGGGGTAGCAATCAGCCCCAGCATTTT.

The chain carries TRBV7-6 and TRBJ2-7; 7 bases line up with TRBD1. The germline V gene encodes CDR1 SGHVS and CDR2 FNYEAQ. J gave up 10 bases and V 5 bases, and 8 bases lay outside the gene matches. The CDR3 totals 12 residues. The CDR3 DNA is TGTGCCAGCAGCCCGTACCGGGACAGACAGTACTTC. Translating gives CASSPYRDRQYF.

This rearrangement joins TRBV2 to TRBJ1-5; possibly TRBD1 for D (6 bases). Germline lookup yields CDR1 SNHLY and CDR2 FYNNEI. The CDR3 loop spans 14 amino acids. V was clipped by 5 bases and J by 6 bases, with 14 bases between them. CDR3 in amino acids: CASSWTAPTQPQHF. CDR3 DNA: TGTGCCAGCAGTTGGACAGCTCCAACTCAGCCCCAGCATTTT. Variable domain in full (rest from reference TRBV2 and TRBJ1-5): EPEVTQTPSHQVTQMGQEVILRCVPISNHLYFYWYRQILGQKVEFLVSFYNNEISEKSEIFDDQFSVERPDGSNFTLKIRSTKLEDSAMYFCASSWTAPTQPQHFGDGTRLSIL.

The genes are TRBV29-1 and TRBJ2-5; TRBD1 might be the D (5 bases). CDR1 and CDR2 from the germline V gene are SQVTM and ANQGSEA. Trimming pared 4 bases from V and 4 bases from J, leaving 19 bases between. This CDR3 has 15 residues. The CDR3 DNA reads TGCAGCGTTGGAACCCTCCAGGGCCCGTTAGAGACCCAGTACTTC. This translates into CSVGTLQGPLETQYF.

The gene calls are TRBV5-1 and TRBJ2-1; D gene ambiguous. The CDR3 extends over 14 amino acids. The germline V and J ends were trimmed by 2 bases and 1 base, with 7 bases remaining between them. CDR1 SGHRS and CDR2 YFSETQ come from the germline V gene. This CDR3 is CASSLSVSYNEQFF. The CDR3 DNA sequence: TGCGCCAGCAGCTTATCAGTGTCCTACAATGAGCAGTTCTTC.

The chain couples TRBV30 to TRBJ2-3, with TRBD2 matching over 10 bases. This CDR3 region has 14 residues. Germline V lookup: CDR1 GTSNPN, CDR2 SVGIG (reference sequence). After removal of 3 bases from V and 6 bases from J, the junction contained 6 bases not matched to a gene. Here the CDR3 DNA reads TGTGCCTGGAGAGCGGGAGGGAGAATGGATACGCAGTATTTT. It yields the protein CAWRAGGRMDTQYF.

V gene TRBV7-4 combines with J gene TRBJ2-7; the match to TRBD1 covers 9 bases. Germline V gene data show CDR1 as SGHVT and CDR2 as SQSDAQ. This CDR3 spans 15 amino acids. J gave up 5 bases and V 8 bases, and 13 bases lay outside the gene matches. This CDR3 reads CASFRAGQGFNEQYF. In DNA form, the CDR3 reads TGTGCCAGCTTTAGGGCGGGACAGGGATTTAACGAGCAGTACTTC.

The genes are TRBV29-1 and TRBJ2-3; 8 bases match TRBD2. The CDR3 runs 16 residues. With 8 bases clipped from V and 6 bases from J, the junction kept 19 bases outside the gene matches. CDR1 SQVTM and CDR2 ANQGSEA come from the germline V gene. The CDR3 DNA is TGCAGCTTTCGTCGGCTTCGGGAGGGCCATCCGGATACGCAGTATTTT. Its translation: CSFRRLREGHPDTQYF.

This clone appeared a single time. The rearrangement joins TRBV30 to TRBJ2-5, with TRBD1 as a possible D gene (6 bases). CDR1 is GTSNPN and CDR2 is SVGIG in the germline V gene (reference sequence). The V end was cut by 0 bases, the J end by 9 bases, with 11 bases between. The CDR3 runs to 12 residues. CDR3 nucleotides: TGTGCCTGGAGTGTGGGGGCCGAGGCCCAGTACTTC. Its translation is CAWSVGAEAQYF. Filled out from reference TRBV30 and TRBJ2-5, the complete variable domain reads SQTIHQWPATLVQPVGSPLSLECTVEGTSNPNLYWYRQAAGRGLQLLFYSVGIGQISSEVPQNLSASRPQDRQFILSSKKLLLSDSGFYLCAWSVGAEAQYFGPGTRLLVL.

V is TRBV7-2 and J is TRBJ2-2, with 7 bases lining up with TRBD1. Germline CDR1 SGHTA, CDR2 FQGNSA. J was trimmed by 4 bases and V by 5 bases; bases with no gene match: 4. The CDR3 has 14 residues. CDR3 sequence: CASSPQGITGELFF. Here the CDR3 DNA reads TGTGCCAGCAGCCCACAGGGGATCACCGGGGAGCTGTTTTTT.

The chain couples TRBV18 to TRBJ2-7; 8 bases agree with TRBD1. In germline, CDR1 is KGHSH, CDR2 LQKENI. V shed 1 base, J shed 4 bases, and the junction held 6 bases outside the gene matches. This CDR3 is built from 15 residues. In nucleotides, the CDR3 is TGTGCCAGCTCACCACGACAGGGGTTAACTTACGAGCAGTACTTC. This encodes CASSPRQGLTYEQYF.

This clone was detected only a few times. The rearrangement links TRBV20-1 to TRBJ1-1; D perhaps matches TRBD1 (6 bases). Germline CDR1 DFQATT, CDR2 SNEGSKA (reference sequence). The CDR3 length is 11 residues. CDR3 in amino acids: CRGALGTEAFF. The CDR3, as DNA: TGCAGGGGGGCCTTGGGCACTGAAGCTTTCTTT.

This rearrangement joins TRBV5-6 to TRBJ1-2, with 7 bases lining up with TRBD1. V shed 4 bases, J shed 2 bases, and the junction held 5 bases outside the gene matches. CDR3 length equals 14 residues. CDR1 and CDR2 from the germline V gene are SGHDT and YYEEEE. The CDR3 DNA sequence: TGTGCCAGCAGCCAGGGGGTTCGCAACTATGGCTACACCTTC. Its translation: CASSQGVRNYGYTF.

The V call is TRBV12-5, the J call TRBJ2-1, with TRBD1 identical over 9 bases. Unmatched junction bases numbered 4, after V lost 2 bases and J lost 5 bases. The CDR3 covers 15 residues. Germline V CDR1 and CDR2: LGHNT, FRNRAP. The CDR3 here is CASGLSRTGDNEQFF. The CDR3 nucleotides read TGTGCTAGTGGTTTGTCACGGACAGGGGACAATGAGCAGTTCTTC.

The chain uses TRBV5-1 and TRBJ2-1, with a weak D call TRBD1 (5 bases). Trimming took 1 base from V and 6 from J, leaving 11 bases between them. The CDR3 length is 14 residues. Germline loops: CDR1 SGHRS, CDR2 YFSETQ. The CDR3 reads CASSLLQGSNEQFF. The CDR3 DNA reads as TGCGCCAGCAGCTTGTTGCAGGGTAGCAATGAGCAGTTCTTC.

The rearrangement links TRBV7-9 to TRBJ2-3; 8 bases match TRBD2. Germline V gene lookup returns CDR1 SEHNR and CDR2 FQNEAQ (reference sequence). The CDR3 contains 13 residues. CDR3 loop: CASRAGEADTQYF. Here the CDR3 DNA reads TGTGCGTCTAGAGCGGGAGAGGCAGATACGCAGTATTTT.

The chain is built from TRBV21-1 and TRBJ1-3. TRBV21-1 is flagged as a pseudogene. CDR3 length: 11 residues. CDR3 in amino acids: CVQSGRNTIYF. CDR3 bases: TGTGTCCAATCGGGGAGAAACACCATATATTTT.